A selection of T cell receptor beta chains follows, all from one sample in a study of blood T cell repertoires in COVID-19. The protocol was immunoSEQ multiplex PCR, while the TCRdb copy is restricted to in-frame clones and leaves out a portion. Altogether approximately 240,000 clones are present, around nine tenths being singletons, with the ten largest covering under 2.5%. Sequenced input: peripheral blood. The receptors were sampled from a middle-aged woman who had recovered from COVID-19. The CDR3 runs from the conserved cysteine through the conserved F or W. D genes are given only for firm matches. Expanded clones get a size class; other rows say once, few or many, or leave the size out.

>TRBJ1-4|TRBV6-5|-|TRBD1
TGTGCCAGCAGCACAGGGGGAGGTAATGAAAAACTGTTTTTT
CASSTGGGNEKLFF
>TRBJ2-5|TRBV9|-|TRBD2
TGTGCCAGCAGCGCAATAGCGGGGGGGCTGGAGACCCAGTACTTC
CASSAIAGGLETQYF
>TRBJ2-3|TRBV27|-|TRBD1
TGTGCCAGTAGACGAGGGACAGTGAGCACAGATACGCAGTATTTT
CASRRGTVSTDTQYF
>TRBJ1-3|TRBV28|-|-
TGTGCCAGCAGTTACAGGGCCCCTGGAAACACCATATATTTT
CASSYRAPGNTIYF
>TRBJ1-5|TRBV10-3|-|-
TGTGCCATCAGGGACAGCACAAATAGCAATCAGCCCCAGCATTTT
CAIRDSTNSNQPQHF
>TRBJ2-3|TRBV7-2|-|TRBD1
TGTGCCAGCAGCGTGCCAATGGTCAGGGGGAGCACAGATACGCAGTATTTT
CASSVPMVRGSTDTQYF
>TRBJ1-1|TRBV5-8|-|-
TGTGCCAGCAGCTTGGCCCTCAGGAACACTGAAGCTTTCTTT
CASSLALRNTEAFF
>TRBJ2-3|TRBV28|-|TRBD2
TGTGCCAGCAGTTTAGCTGGTGGGGGGGGAGATACGCAGTATTTT
CASSLAGGGGDTQYF
>TRBJ2-7|TRBV10-1|-|TRBD1
TGCGCCAGCAGTGCCCGGACAGGGTACTACGAGCAGTACTTC
CASSARTGYYEQYF
>TRBJ2-1|TRBV4-1|few|TRBD2
TGCGCCAGCAGCCCTCAACTAGCGGGGGATGACTCCTACAATGAGCAGTTCTTC
CASSPQLAGDDSYNEQFF
>TRBJ2-7|TRBV11-2|-|-
TGTGCCAGCAGCCAAAACTTACTTGGAGAAAACTCCTACGAGCAGTACTTC
CASSQNLLGENSYEQYF
>TRBJ2-7|TRBV6-2/TRBV6-3|-|-
TGTGCCAGCAGTTACTCCGGACACCCCTCCTACGAGCAGTACTTC
CASSYSGHPSYEQYF
>TRBJ2-1|TRBV6-2/TRBV6-3|-|TRBD1
TGTGCCAGCAGTTCCACCGACAGGGGCAATGAGCAGTTCTTC
CASSSTDRGNEQFF
>TRBJ1-2|TRBV30|-|-
TGTGCCTGGAGTGCGAGAAGTAACTATGGCTACACCTTC
CAWSARSNYGYTF
>TRBJ1-2|TRBV16|-|TRBD1
TGTGCCAGCAGCCAGCAGACAGGGTCTTACGATGGCTACACCTTC
CASSQQTGSYDGYTF
>TRBJ1-5|TRBV7-2|-|-
TGTGCCAGCAGCTTAGCGGCGGGTAGCAATCAGCCCCAGCATTTT
CASSLAAGSNQPQHF
>TRBJ1-2|TRBV19|-|TRBD1
TGTGCCAGTAGTATAGTAGCGGGGGGGACAGTGTCTCACTATGGCTACACCTTC
CASSIVAGGTVSHYGYTF
>TRBJ2-1|TRBV19|once|-
TGTGCCAGTAGTATGCGAAGACAGGCAAGCTCCTACAATGAGCAGTTCTTC
CASSMRRQASSYNEQFF
>TRBJ2-2|TRBV19|-|TRBD1
TGTGCCAGTAGTAGGATCGGACAGGGGGCGAACACCGGGGAGCTGTTTTTT
CASSRIGQGANTGELFF
>TRBJ2-1|TRBV7-2|-|-
TGTGCCAGCACGATCGGCAGGGGCTCCTACAATGAGCAGTTCTTC
CASTIGRGSYNEQFF
>TRBJ2-7|TRBV6-5|-|TRBD2
TGTGCCAGCAGTTACTCCCCTAGCGGGCATACCTACTTC
CASSYSPSGHTYF
>TRBJ2-1|TRBV6-2/TRBV6-3|-|-
TGTGCCAGCAGCCGCGGACTCGATGCCTACAATGAGCAGTTCTTC
CASSRGLDAYNEQFF
>TRBJ2-7|TRBV30|-|TRBD2
TGTGCCTGGAGTCCCCGGGAGGTCTACGAGCAGTACTTC
CAWSPREVYEQYF
>TRBJ1-5|TRBV18|-|TRBD1
TGTGCCAGCTCACCGAAGGGACAGGGCGATCAGCCCCAGCATTTT
CASSPKGQGDQPQHF